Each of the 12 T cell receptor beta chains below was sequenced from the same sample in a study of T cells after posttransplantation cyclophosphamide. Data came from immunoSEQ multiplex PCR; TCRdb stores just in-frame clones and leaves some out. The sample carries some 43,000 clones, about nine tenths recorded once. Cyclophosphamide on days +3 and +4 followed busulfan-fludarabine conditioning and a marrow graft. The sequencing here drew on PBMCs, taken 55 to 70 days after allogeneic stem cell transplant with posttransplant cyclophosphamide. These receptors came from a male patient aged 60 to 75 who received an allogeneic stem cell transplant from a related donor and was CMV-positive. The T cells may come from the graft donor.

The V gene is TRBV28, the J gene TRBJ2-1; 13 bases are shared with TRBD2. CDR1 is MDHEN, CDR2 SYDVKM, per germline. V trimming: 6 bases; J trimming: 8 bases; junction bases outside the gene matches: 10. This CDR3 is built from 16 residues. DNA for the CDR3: TGTGCCAGCAGCCCCACCGGACTAGCGGGGGTCGATGAGCAGTTCTTC. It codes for CASSPTGLAGVDEQFF.

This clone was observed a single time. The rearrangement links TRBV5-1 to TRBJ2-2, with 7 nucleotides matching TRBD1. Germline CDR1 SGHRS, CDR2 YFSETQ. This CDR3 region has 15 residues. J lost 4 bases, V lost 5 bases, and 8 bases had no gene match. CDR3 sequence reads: CASRQGDAGTGELFF. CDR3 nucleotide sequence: TGCGCCAGCAGGCAGGGGGATGCGGGCACCGGGGAGCTGTTTTTT.

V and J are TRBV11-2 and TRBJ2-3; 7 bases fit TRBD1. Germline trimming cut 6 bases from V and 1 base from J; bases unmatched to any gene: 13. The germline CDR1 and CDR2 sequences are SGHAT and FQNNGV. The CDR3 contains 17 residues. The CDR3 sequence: CASRRRQGQPGTDTQYF. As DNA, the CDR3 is TGTGCCAGCAGACGACGACAGGGCCAACCCGGCACAGATACGCAGTATTTT.

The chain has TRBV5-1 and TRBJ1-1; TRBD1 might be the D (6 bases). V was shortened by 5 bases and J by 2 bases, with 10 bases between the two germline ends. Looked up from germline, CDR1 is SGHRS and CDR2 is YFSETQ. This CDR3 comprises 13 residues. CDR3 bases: TGCGCCAGCAGTTCGGACAGCAACACTGAAGCTTTCTTT. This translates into CASSSDSNTEAFF.

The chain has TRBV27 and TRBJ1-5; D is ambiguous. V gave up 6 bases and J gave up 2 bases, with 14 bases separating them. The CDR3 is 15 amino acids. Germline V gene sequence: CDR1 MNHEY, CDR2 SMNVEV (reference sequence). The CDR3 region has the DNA TGTGCCAGCAGGGGAGGAGGGTTGGGCAATCAGCCCCAGCATTTT. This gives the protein CASRGGGLGNQPQHF.

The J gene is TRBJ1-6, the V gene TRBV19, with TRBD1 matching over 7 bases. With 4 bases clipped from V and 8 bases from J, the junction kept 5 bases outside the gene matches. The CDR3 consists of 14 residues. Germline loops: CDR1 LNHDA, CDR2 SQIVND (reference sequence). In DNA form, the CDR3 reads TGTGCCAGTAGTACCGGACAGGTCGATTCACCCCTCCACTTT. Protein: CASSTGQVDSPLHF.

The DNA for the CDR3 is TGTGCCAGCAGTCGCAAGAAAGGAAGGGGCGGGGAGCTGTTTTTT. This translates into CASSRKKGRGGELFF. The genes are TRBV27 and TRBJ2-2, with a possible D match to TRBD1 (5 bases). Germline V lookup: CDR1 MNHEY, CDR2 SMNVEV (reference sequence). The CDR3 totals 15 residues. V lost 5 bases, J lost 7 bases, and 17 bases lay in between.

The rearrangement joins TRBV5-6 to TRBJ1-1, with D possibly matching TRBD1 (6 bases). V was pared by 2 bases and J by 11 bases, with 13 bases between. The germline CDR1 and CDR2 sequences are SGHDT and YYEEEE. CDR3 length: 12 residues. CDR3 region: CASSLTQGSAFF. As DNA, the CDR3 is TGTGCCAGCAGCTTAACCCAGGGGTCGGCTTTCTTT.

In DNA form, the CDR3 reads TGCAGCGTTGAAAACAGGTCAAATCGAGAGACCCAGTACTTC. Its translation is CSVENRSNRETQYF. The rearrangement uses TRBV29-1 and TRBJ2-5; weak D call: TRBD1 (5 bases). The CDR3 is made up of 14 amino acids. Deletions cut 2 bases from V and 4 bases from J, with 14 bases between. CDR1 is SQVTM, CDR2 ANQGSEA, per germline. The full variable domain, with the rest looked up from reference TRBV29-1 and TRBJ2-5, is SAVISQKPSRDICQRGTSLTIQCQVDSQVTMMFWYRQQPGQSLTLIATANQGSEATYESGFVIDKFPISRPNLTFSTLTVSNMSPEDSSIYLCSVENRSNRETQYFGPGTRLLVL.

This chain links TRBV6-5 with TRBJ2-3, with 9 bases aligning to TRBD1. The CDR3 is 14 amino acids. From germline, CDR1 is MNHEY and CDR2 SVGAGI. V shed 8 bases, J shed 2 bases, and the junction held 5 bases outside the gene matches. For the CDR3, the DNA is TGTGCCAGCCGGGACAGGGCTCCCACAGATACGCAGTATTTT. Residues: CASRDRAPTDTQYF.

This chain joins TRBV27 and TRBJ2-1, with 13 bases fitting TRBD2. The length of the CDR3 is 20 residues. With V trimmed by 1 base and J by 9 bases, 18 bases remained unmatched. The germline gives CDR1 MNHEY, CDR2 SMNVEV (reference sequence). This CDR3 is CASSLFPPKMTSGGFSEQFF. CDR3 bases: TGTGCCAGCAGTTTATTCCCCCCCAAGATGACTAGCGGGGGGTTTAGTGAGCAGTTCTTC.

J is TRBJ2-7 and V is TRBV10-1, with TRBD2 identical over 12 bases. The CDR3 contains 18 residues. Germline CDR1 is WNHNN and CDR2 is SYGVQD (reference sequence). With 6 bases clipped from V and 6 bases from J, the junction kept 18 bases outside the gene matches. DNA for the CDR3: TGCGCCAGCAGAACTATAAACGGACTAGCGGGACCTGTCGGCGAGCAGTACGTC. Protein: CASRTINGLAGPVGEQYV.